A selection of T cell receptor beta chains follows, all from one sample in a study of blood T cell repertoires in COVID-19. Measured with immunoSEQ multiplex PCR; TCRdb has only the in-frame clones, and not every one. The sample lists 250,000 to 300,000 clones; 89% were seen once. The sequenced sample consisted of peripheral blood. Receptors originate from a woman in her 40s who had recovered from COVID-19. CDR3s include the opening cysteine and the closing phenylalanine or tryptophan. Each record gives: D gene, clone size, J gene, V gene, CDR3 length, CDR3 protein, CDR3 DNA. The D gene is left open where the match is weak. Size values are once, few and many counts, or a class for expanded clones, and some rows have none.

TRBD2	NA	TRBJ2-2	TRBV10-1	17	CASSEGTSGSVTGELFF	TGCGCCAGCAGTGAGGGGACTAGCGGGAGTGTAACCGGGGAGCTGTTTTTT
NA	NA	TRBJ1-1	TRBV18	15	CASSPPQGMNTEAFF	TGTGCCAGCTCACCACCCCAGGGGATGAACACTGAAGCTTTCTTT
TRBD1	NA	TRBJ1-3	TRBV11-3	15	CASSPGQGPGNTIYF	TGTGCCAGCAGCCCGGGACAGGGCCCTGGAAACACCATATATTTT
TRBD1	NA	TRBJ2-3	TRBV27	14	CASSTRQGADTQYF	TGTGCCAGCAGTACGCGACAGGGCGCAGATACGCAGTATTTT
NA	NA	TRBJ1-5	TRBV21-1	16	CASNTRDTHSNQPQHF	TGTGCCAGCAACACTCGGGACACCCATAGCAATCAGCCCCAGCATTTT
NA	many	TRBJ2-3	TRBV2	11	CASEGRLAQYF	TGTGCCAGCGAGGGACGACTAGCGCAGTATTTT
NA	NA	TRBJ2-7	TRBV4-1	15	CASSPLSGPPYEQYF	TGCGCCAGCAGCCCCCTTTCAGGTCCCCCCTACGAGCAGTACTTC
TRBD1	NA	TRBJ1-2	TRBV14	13	CASSPRTGDGYTF	TGTGCCAGCAGCCCGCGGACAGGGGATGGCTACACCTTC
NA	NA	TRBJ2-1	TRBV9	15	CASSGDNSPADEQFF	TGTGCCAGCAGCGGAGATAATTCCCCCGCCGATGAGCAGTTCTTC
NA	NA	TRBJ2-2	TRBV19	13	CASTPSVIGELFF	TGTGCCAGTACTCCTTCGGTGATCGGGGAGCTGTTTTTT
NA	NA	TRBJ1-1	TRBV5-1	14	CASSLSRENTEAFF	TGCGCCAGCAGCTTGTCGCGGGAGAACACTGAAGCTTTCTTT
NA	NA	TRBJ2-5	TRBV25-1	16	CASPTFGLGALETQYF	TGTGCCAGCCCCACCTTCGGCTTGGGGGCATTGGAGACCCAGTACTTC
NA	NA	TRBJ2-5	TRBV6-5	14	CASSEARGLGTQYF	TGTGCCAGCAGCGAGGCCCGCGGCTTAGGGACCCAGTACTTC
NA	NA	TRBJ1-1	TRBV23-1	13	CASSQYPQKVAFF	TGCGCCAGCAGTCAATATCCCCAGAAAGTAGCTTTCTTT
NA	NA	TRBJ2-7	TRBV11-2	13	CASSLGGSHEQYF	TGTGCCAGCAGCTTAGGAGGGTCCCACGAGCAGTACTTC
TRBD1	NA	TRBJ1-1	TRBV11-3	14	CASSPDRGDTEAFF	TGTGCCAGCAGCCCCGACAGGGGGGACACTGAAGCTTTCTTT
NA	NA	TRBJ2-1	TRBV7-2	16	CASSFAGDLLAGEQFF	TGTGCCAGCAGCTTCGCCGGCGACTTATTGGCGGGTGAGCAGTTCTTC
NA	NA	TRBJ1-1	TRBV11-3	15	CASSFLQGQNTEAFF	TGTGCCAGCAGCTTCCTACAGGGACAGAACACTGAAGCTTTCTTT
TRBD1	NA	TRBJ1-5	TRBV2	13	CASMGQLNQPQHF	TGTGCCAGCATGGGACAGTTAAATCAGCCCCAGCATTTT
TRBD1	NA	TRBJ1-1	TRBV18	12	CASSPYRGEAFF	TGTGCCAGCTCGCCGTACAGGGGCGAAGCTTTCTTT
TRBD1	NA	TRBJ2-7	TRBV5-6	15	CASSLSGTGSHEQYF	TGTGCCAGCAGCTTGAGCGGGACAGGGAGCCACGAGCAGTACTTC
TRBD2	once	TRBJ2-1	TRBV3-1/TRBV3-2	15	CASSRSGGTYNEQFF	TGTGCCAGCAGCCGTAGCGGGGGAACCTACAATGAGCAGTTCTTC
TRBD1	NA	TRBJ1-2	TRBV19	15	CASSMTGGEVDGYTF	TGTGCCAGTAGTATGACAGGGGGCGAGGTTGATGGCTACACCTTC
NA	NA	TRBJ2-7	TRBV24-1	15	CATSTGISGMDEQYF	TGTGCCACCAGTACAGGGATCTCAGGTATGGACGAGCAGTACTTC
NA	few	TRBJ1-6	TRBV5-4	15	CASSLRDMRGSPLHF	TGTGCCAGCAGCTTGCGAGACATGCGGGGCTCACCCCTCCACTTT
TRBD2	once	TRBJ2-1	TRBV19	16	CASSLLAGGLFSEQFF	TGTGCCAGTAGTTTACTAGCGGGGGGGCTTTTCTCTGAGCAGTTCTTC
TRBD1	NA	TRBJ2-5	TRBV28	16	CASTGGAGGETETQYF	TGTGCCAGCACAGGGGGCGCCGGTGGCGAGACAGAGACCCAGTACTTC
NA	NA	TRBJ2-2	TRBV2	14	CASGALRDTGELFF	TGTGCCAGTGGGGCTCTCCGGGACACCGGGGAGCTGTTTTTT
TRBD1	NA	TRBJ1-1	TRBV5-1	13	CASSLNRGGEAFF	TGCGCCAGCAGCTTGAACAGGGGAGGTGAAGCTTTCTTT
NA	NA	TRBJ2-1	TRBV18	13	CASSPADNNEQFF	TGTGCCAGCTCACCAGCCGACAACAACGAGCAGTTCTTC
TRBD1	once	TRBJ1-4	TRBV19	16	CASSITGGQEDEKLFF	TGTGCCAGTAGTATAACAGGGGGCCAAGAGGATGAAAAACTGTTTTTT
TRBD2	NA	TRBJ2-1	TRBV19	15	CASSIVNGRLNEQFF	TGTGCCAGTAGTATAGTGAACGGGAGGCTTAATGAGCAGTTCTTC
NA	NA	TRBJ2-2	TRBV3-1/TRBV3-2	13	CASGLPGTGELFF	TGTGCCAGCGGCCTTCCGGGGACCGGGGAGCTGTTTTTT
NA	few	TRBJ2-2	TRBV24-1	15	CATSGGSDFTGELFF	TGTGCCACCAGTGGTGGCAGTGACTTCACCGGGGAGCTGTTTTTT
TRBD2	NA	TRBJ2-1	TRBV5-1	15	CASSPLSGSYNEQFF	TGCGCCAGCAGCCCGCTTAGCGGGTCCTACAATGAGCAGTTCTTC
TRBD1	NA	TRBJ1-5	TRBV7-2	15	CASSSRTGDNQPQHF	TGTGCCAGCAGCTCAAGGACAGGAGATAATCAGCCCCAGCATTTT
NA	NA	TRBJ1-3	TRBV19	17	CASSKGRPIMAGNTIYF	TGTGCCAGTAGTAAGGGGCGCCCGATCATGGCTGGAAACACCATATATTTT
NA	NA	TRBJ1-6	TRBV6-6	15	CASSLGTSANSPLHF	TGTGCCAGCAGTTTGGGGACATCTGCTAATTCACCCCTCCACTTT
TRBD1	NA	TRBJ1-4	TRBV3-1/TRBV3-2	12	CAARDSNEKLFF	TGTGCAGCCCGGGACAGCAATGAAAAACTGTTTTTT
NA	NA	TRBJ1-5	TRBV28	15	CASSSARSVDQPQHF	TGTGCCAGCAGCTCCGCTAGGTCGGTAGATCAGCCCCAGCATTTT
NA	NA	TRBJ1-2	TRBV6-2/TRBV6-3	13	CASSYRGGDGYTF	TGTGCCAGCAGTTACAGGGGGGGCGATGGCTACACCTTC
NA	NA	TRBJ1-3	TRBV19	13	CASSTGSGNTIYF	TGTGCCAGTAGTACAGGGTCGGGAAACACCATATATTTT
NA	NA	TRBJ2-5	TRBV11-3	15	CASSLDGTGQETQYF	TGTGCCAGCAGCTTAGATGGGACTGGCCAAGAGACCCAGTACTTC
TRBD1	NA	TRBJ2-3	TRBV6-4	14	CASSGTGATDTQYF	TGTGCCAGCAGTGGGACAGGGGCCACAGATACGCAGTATTTT
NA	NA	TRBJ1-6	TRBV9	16	CASSDARGSYNSPLHF	TGTGCCAGCAGCGACGCCAGGGGCTCCTATAATTCACCCCTCCACTTT
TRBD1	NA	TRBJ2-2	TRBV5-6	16	CASSRIDRGNTGELFF	TGTGCCAGCAGCCGTATTGACAGGGGGAACACCGGGGAGCTGTTTTTT
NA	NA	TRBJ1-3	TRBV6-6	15	CASILGGGSGNTIYF	TGTGCCAGCATCCTCGGCGGGGGCTCTGGAAACACCATATATTTT
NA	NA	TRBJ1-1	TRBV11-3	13	CASSPWGGTEAFF	TGTGCCAGCAGCCCCTGGGGGGGGACTGAAGCTTTCTTT
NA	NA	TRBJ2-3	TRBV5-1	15	CASSLGGPSTDTQYF	TGCGCCAGCAGCTTGGGCGGGCCGAGCACAGATACGCAGTATTTT
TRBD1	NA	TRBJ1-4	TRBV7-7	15	CASSLGLQGGEKLFF	TGTGCCAGCAGCTTAGGTCTGCAGGGGGGTGAAAAACTGTTTTTT
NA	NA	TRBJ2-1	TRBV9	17	CASSVVGRGGVNGEQFF	TGTGCCAGCAGCGTAGTGGGGCGGGGCGGGGTGAACGGTGAGCAGTTCTTC
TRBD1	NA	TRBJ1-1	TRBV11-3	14	CASSSGQGLTEAFF	TGTGCCAGCAGCTCCGGACAGGGTCTCACTGAAGCTTTCTTT
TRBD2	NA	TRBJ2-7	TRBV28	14	CASTDGRGGGEQYF	TGTGCCAGCACCGACGGACGGGGGGGCGGCGAGCAGTACTTC
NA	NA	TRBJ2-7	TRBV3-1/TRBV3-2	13	CASSTARSYEQYF	TGTGCCAGCAGCACCGCTAGGTCCTACGAGCAGTACTTC
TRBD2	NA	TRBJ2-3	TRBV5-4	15	CASSLGLAGTDTQYF	TGTGCCAGCAGCTTGGGACTAGCGGGCACAGATACGCAGTATTTT
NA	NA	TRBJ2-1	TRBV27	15	CASSLTSAALLVLVF	TGTGCCAGCAGTTTAACCAGTGCGGCGTTGCTAGTTTTGGTCTTC
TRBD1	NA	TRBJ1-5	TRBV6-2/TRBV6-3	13	CASSYFGDRRQNF	TGTGCCAGCAGTTATTTCGGGGACAGGCGCCAGAATTTT